The sample holds a few counts of the clone carrying this T cell receptor beta chain. What it recognizes is unknown. Germline values: CDR1 DFQATT, CDR2 SNEGSKA (reference sequence). J gave up 6 bases and V 4 bases, and 2 bases lay outside the gene matches. The CDR3 is 12 residues long. The data were obtained in a study of post-analysis software for immune sequencing data. Overall study: Disease trajectories encompassed relapsing-remitting, secondary progressive and progressive-relapsing multiple sclerosis. Study-wide findings and caveats: In multiple sclerosis, normalized Chao1 diversity was significantly below that of controls. F measure clustering grouped samples strongly by preparation batch. TRBV5-6, TRBV5-1 and TRBV20-1 belonged to a set of a few TRBV segments that were more frequent in patients than controls.

Included in the TCR beta cDNA libraries were unique molecular identifiers. The yield from approximately 1 to 10 million T cells was roughly 500,000 cDNA molecules in total. TCRdb reanalysed the PCR reads using MiXCR and keeps one entry per CDR3 protein. This sample has roughly 800,000 distinct CDR3 sequences, with 46% found just once. Sequenced: blood. The origin of this receptor is a girl aged 5 to 17 with multiple sclerosis. The chain is built from TRBV20-1 and TRBJ2-7, with 11 positions matching TRBD1. The CDR3 region has the DNA TGCAGTGCTAAAGGACAGGGGGCCGAGCAGTACTTC. It specifies CSAKGQGAEQYF.